This is a list of T cell receptor beta chains from one sample in a study of blood T cell repertoires in COVID-19. Sequencing used immunoSEQ multiplex PCR; TCRdb keeps in-frame clones, though not all of them. The sample carries fewer than 120,000 clones, around 90% recorded once. The sequenced sample consisted of peripheral blood. The origin of the receptors is a woman aged 45-59 years with acute or convalescent COVID-19. The CDR3 runs from the conserved cysteine through the conserved F or W. Each record gives: J gene, V gene, clone size, D gene, CDR3 DNA, CDR3 protein. A D gene is named only where the DNA matches it firmly. Rows give clone size only sometimes, using once, few, many, or a class for an expanded clone.

j_call: TRBJ2-7; v_call: TRBV6-1; clone_size: -; d_call: -; cdr3_nt: TGTGCCAGCAGTGAAGCGCTTCTGGGCTATAATTCCTACGAGCAGTACTTC; cdr3_aa: CASSEALLGYNSYEQYF
j_call: TRBJ2-1; v_call: TRBV14; clone_size: -; d_call: -; cdr3_nt: TGTGCCAGCAGCCATGGATTTGGGGCTAGCGCGAGGGGCAATGAGCAGTTCTTC; cdr3_aa: CASSHGFGASARGNEQFF
j_call: TRBJ1-6; v_call: TRBV3-1/TRBV3-2; clone_size: -; d_call: TRBD1; cdr3_nt: TGTGCCAGCAGCCAACAGGGGGCATATTCACCCCTCCACTTT; cdr3_aa: CASSQQGAYSPLHF
j_call: TRBJ2-5; v_call: TRBV5-1; clone_size: -; d_call: TRBD2; cdr3_nt: TGCGCCAGCAGCTTGGGGACTAGCGGTCAGGAGACCCAGTACTTC; cdr3_aa: CASSLGTSGQETQYF
j_call: TRBJ2-5; v_call: TRBV11-2; clone_size: -; d_call: TRBD2; cdr3_nt: TGTGCCAGCAGCTTGCGTGAGGCGGGGGGAGTAGGAGAGACCCAGTACTTC; cdr3_aa: CASSLREAGGVGETQYF
j_call: TRBJ1-2; v_call: TRBV28; clone_size: -; d_call: -; cdr3_nt: TGTGCCAGCAGTTTGTTGCGACAGTCCTATGGCTACACCTTC; cdr3_aa: CASSLLRQSYGYTF
j_call: TRBJ2-5; v_call: TRBV11-3; clone_size: -; d_call: TRBD2; cdr3_nt: TGTGCCAGCAGCTTACCCGGTCCGCCTAGCGGGGACCAAGAGACCCAGTACTTC; cdr3_aa: CASSLPGPPSGDQETQYF
j_call: TRBJ2-5; v_call: TRBV16; clone_size: -; d_call: -; cdr3_nt: TGTGCCAGCAGCCTGTCTAAAGAGACCCAGTACTTC; cdr3_aa: CASSLSKETQYF
j_call: TRBJ2-7; v_call: TRBV7-2; clone_size: -; d_call: -; cdr3_nt: TGTGCCAGCAGCTTAGGGCCGGCTAGATCCTACGAGCAGTACTTC; cdr3_aa: CASSLGPARSYEQYF
j_call: TRBJ2-5; v_call: TRBV12-5; clone_size: once; d_call: TRBD2; cdr3_nt: TGTGCTAGTGGTTTGGTTGTTAGCGGGAGGGCCGGGGAGACCCAGTACTTC; cdr3_aa: CASGLVVSGRAGETQYF
j_call: TRBJ1-2; v_call: TRBV25-1; clone_size: -; d_call: TRBD1; cdr3_nt: TGTGCCAGCAGCCTAGAGGGGGCCTTAGGCTACACCTTC; cdr3_aa: CASSLEGALGYTF
j_call: TRBJ2-1; v_call: TRBV28; clone_size: -; d_call: TRBD2; cdr3_nt: TGTGCCAGCATCCGGTCGGGGGGAGTTGAGCAGTTCTTC; cdr3_aa: CASIRSGGVEQFF
j_call: TRBJ2-1; v_call: TRBV24-1; clone_size: -; d_call: -; cdr3_nt: TGTGCCACCAGTGTAGCCGACAGCTACAATGAGCAGTTCTTC; cdr3_aa: CATSVADSYNEQFF
j_call: TRBJ2-2; v_call: TRBV7-9; clone_size: -; d_call: -; cdr3_nt: TGTGCCAGCAGCAACGGACTCGGGCGACAAATCGGGGAGCTGTTTTTT; cdr3_aa: CASSNGLGRQIGELFF
j_call: TRBJ2-3; v_call: TRBV5-5; clone_size: -; d_call: TRBD2; cdr3_nt: TGTGCCAGCATCCAAGCGGGGCCTAGCACAGATACGCAGTATTTT; cdr3_aa: CASIQAGPSTDTQYF
j_call: TRBJ2-1; v_call: TRBV5-4; clone_size: -; d_call: -; cdr3_nt: TGTGCCACCAGCGTTGGCGGAGGGGCTAACTACAATGAGCAGTTCTTC; cdr3_aa: CATSVGGGANYNEQFF
j_call: TRBJ2-2; v_call: TRBV19; clone_size: few; d_call: TRBD2; cdr3_nt: TGTGCCAGTAGTAGCGGGAGGGACACCGGGGAGCTGTTTTTT; cdr3_aa: CASSSGRDTGELFF